This T cell receptor (beta chain) is from a study of control samples from healthy donors and cancer patients. This clone came up once. Clones were read by immunoSEQ multiplex PCR, and TCRdb kept only the in-frame ones, dropping some. The table shows about 79,000 clones, with approximately 93% occurring only once. The CDR3 consists of 13 residues. Germline CDR1 is KGHSY and CDR2 is FQNENV. Trimming shortened V by 2 bases and J by 4 bases, and 8 bases separated the two germline ends. The sequence derives from a middle-aged woman with lung cancer. The source material was PBMCs. The rearrangement uses TRBV16 and TRBJ1-1; D gene uncertain. The CDR3 bases are TGTGCCAGCAGCCAAGGCTCACGCACTGAAGCTTTCTTT. Amino acid sequence: CASSQGSRTEAFF.